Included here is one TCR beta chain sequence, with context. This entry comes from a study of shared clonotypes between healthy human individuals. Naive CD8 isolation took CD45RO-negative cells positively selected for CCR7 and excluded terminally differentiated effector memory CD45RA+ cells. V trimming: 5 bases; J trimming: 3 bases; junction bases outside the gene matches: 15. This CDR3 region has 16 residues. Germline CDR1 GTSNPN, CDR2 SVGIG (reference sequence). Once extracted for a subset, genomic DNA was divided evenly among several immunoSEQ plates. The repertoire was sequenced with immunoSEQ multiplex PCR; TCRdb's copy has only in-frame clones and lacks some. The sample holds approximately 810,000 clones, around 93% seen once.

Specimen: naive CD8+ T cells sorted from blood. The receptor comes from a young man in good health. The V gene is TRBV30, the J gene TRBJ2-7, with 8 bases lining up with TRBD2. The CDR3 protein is CAWESTLTSGRYEQYF. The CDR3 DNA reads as TGTGCCTGGGAGTCGACCTTAACTAGCGGACGCTACGAGCAGTACTTC. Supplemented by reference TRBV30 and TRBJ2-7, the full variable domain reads SQTIHQWPATLVQPVGSPLSLECTVEGTSNPNLYWYRQAAGRGLQLLFYSVGIGQISSEVPQNLSASRPQDRQFILSSKKLLLSDSGFYLCAWESTLTSGRYEQYFGPGTRLTVT.